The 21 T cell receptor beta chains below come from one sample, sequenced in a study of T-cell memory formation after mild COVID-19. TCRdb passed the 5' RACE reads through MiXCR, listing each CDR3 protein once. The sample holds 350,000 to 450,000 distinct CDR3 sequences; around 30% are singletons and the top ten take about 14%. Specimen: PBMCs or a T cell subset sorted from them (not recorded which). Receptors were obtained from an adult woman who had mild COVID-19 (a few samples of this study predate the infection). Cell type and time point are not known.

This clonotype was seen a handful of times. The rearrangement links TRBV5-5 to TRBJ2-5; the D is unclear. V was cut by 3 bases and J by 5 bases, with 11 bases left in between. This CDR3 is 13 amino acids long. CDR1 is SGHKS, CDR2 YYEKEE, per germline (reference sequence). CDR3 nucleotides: TGTGCCAGCAGCTCCGGACCCCTGGAGACCCAGTACTTC. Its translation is CASSSGPLETQYF.

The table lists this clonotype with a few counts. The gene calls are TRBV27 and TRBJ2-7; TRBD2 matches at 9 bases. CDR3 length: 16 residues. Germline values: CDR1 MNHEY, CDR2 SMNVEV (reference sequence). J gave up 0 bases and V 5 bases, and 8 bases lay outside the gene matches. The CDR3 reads CASSPRTSVSSYEQYF. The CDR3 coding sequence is TGTGCCAGCAGTCCCAGGACTAGCGTTAGCTCCTACGAGCAGTACTTC.

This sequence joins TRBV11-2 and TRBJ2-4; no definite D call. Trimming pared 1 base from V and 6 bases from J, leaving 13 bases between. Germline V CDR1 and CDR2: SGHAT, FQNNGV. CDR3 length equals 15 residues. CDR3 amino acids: CASSLGSGLSNIQYF. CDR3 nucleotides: TGTGCCAGCAGCTTAGGGTCCGGTTTGTCAAACATTCAGTACTTC. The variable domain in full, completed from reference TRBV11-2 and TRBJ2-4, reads EAGVAQSPRYKIIEKRQSVAFWCNPISGHATLYWYQQILGQGPKLLIQFQNNGVVDDSQLPKDRFSAERLKGVDSTLKIQPAKLEDSAVYLCASSLGSGLSNIQYFGAGTRLSVL.

CDR3 nucleotides: TGTGCCAGCACTCGGTCAGGTCTCTACGAGCAGTACTTC. Protein product: CASTRSGLYEQYF. The gene calls are TRBV7-9 and TRBJ2-7; no firm D call. Germline V gives CDR1 SEHNR, CDR2 FQNEAQ (reference sequence). The CDR3 extends over 13 amino acids. Trimming removed 7 bases at V and 3 bases at J, with 13 bases between.

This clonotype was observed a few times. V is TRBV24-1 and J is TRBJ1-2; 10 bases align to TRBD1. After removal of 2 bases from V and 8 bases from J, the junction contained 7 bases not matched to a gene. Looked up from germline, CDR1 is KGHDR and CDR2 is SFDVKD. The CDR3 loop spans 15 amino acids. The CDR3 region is CATSDSGTGVEGYTF. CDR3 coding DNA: TGTGCCACCAGTGATTCCGGGACAGGGGTGGAAGGCTACACCTTC.

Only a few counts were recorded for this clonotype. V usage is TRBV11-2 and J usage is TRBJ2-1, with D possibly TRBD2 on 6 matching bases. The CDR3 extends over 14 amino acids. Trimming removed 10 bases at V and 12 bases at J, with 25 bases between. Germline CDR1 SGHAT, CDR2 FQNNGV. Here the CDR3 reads CATLPQDRDSPQFF. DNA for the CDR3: TGTGCCACCCTCCCCCAAGACCGGGACTCGCCGCAGTTCTTC.

The CDR3 here is CASSSNLGSSYEQYF. In nucleotides, the CDR3 is TGTGCCAGCAGTTCGAATCTCGGGTCATCCTACGAGCAGTACTTC. The rearrangement uses TRBV6-5 and TRBJ2-7, with unresolved D. The germline gives CDR1 MNHEY, CDR2 SVGAGI. V was shortened by 4 bases and J by 1 base, with 14 bases between the two germline ends. The CDR3 length is 15 residues.

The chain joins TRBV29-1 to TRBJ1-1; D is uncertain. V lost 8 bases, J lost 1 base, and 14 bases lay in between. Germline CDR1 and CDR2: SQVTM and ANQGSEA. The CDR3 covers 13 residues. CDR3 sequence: CSLIHGSNTEAFF. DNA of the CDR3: TGCAGCCTTATCCACGGGTCGAACACTGAAGCTTTCTTT.

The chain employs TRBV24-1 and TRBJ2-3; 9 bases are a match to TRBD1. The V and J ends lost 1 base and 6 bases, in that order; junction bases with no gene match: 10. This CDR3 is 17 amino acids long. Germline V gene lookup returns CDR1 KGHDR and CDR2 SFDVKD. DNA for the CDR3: TGTGCCACCAGTGATTTACCCGGACAGGGGCCCCAGGATACGCAGTATTTT. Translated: CATSDLPGQGPQDTQYF.

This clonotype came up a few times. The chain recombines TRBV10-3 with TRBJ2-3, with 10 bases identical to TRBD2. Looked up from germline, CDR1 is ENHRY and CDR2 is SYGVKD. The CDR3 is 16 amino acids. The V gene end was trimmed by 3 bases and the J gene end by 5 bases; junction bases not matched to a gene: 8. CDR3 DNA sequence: TGTGCCATCAGTGAAGTCAGCGGGGGGGCCGGAGATACGCAGTATTTT. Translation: CAISEVSGGAGDTQYF.

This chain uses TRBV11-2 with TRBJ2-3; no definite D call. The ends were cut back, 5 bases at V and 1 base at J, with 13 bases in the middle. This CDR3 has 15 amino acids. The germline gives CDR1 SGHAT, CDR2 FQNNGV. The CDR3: CASSLSSLRTDTQYF. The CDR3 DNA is TGTGCCAGCAGCCTCAGTTCGCTCCGCACAGATACGCAGTATTTT.

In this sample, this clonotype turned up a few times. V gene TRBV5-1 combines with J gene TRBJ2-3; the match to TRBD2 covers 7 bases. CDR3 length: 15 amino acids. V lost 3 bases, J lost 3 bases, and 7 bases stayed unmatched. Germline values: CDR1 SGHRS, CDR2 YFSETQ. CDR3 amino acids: CASSSGEGQTDTQYF. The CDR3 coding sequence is TGCGCCAGCAGCTCGGGGGAGGGGCAGACAGATACGCAGTATTTT. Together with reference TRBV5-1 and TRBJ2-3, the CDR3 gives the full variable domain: KAGVTQTPRYLIKTRGQQVTLSCSPISGHRSVSWYQQTPGQGLQFLFEYFSETQRNKGNFPGRFSGRQFSNSRSEMNVSTLELGDSALYLCASSSGEGQTDTQYFGPGTRLTVL.

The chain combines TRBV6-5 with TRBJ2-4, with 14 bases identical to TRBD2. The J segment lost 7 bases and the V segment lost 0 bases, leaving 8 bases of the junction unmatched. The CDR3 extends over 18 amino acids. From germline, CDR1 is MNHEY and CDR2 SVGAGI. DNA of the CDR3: TGTGCCAGCAGTTACTCGAAGGGACTAGCGGGGGCGGGGAACATTCAGTACTTC. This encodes CASSYSKGLAGAGNIQYF.

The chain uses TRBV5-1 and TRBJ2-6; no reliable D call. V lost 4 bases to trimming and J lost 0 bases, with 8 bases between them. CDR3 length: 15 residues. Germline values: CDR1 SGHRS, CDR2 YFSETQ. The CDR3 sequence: CASSQQLSGANVLTF. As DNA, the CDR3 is TGCGCCAGCAGCCAACAACTCTCTGGGGCCAACGTCCTGACTTTC.

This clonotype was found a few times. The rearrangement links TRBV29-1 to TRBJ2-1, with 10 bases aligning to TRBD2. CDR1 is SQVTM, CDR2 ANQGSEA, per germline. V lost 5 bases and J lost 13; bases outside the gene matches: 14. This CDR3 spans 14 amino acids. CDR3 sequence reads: CSVSPSGRGEPQFF. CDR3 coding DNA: TGCAGCGTTTCACCTAGCGGGAGAGGGGAACCACAGTTCTTC.

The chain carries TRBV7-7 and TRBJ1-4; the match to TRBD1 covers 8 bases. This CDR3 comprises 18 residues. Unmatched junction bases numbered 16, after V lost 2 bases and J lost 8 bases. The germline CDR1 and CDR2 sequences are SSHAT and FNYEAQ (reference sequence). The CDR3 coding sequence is TGTGCCAGCAGCTTATACCCCTACACAGGGGGGAGACAGGAAAAACTGTTTTTT. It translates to CASSLYPYTGGRQEKLFF.

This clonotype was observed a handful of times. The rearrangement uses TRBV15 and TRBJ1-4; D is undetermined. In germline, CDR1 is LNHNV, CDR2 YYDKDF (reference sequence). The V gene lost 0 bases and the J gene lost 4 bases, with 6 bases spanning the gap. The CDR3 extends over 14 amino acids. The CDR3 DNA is TGTGCCACCAGCAGAGACGGTTTTAATGAAAAACTGTTTTTT. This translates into CATSRDGFNEKLFF.

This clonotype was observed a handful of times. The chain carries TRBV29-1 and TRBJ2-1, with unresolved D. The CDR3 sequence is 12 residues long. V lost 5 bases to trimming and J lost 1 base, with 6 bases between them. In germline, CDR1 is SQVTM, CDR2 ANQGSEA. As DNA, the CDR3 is TGCAGCGTTTGGGTTTCCTACAATGAGCAGTTCTTC. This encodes CSVWVSYNEQFF.

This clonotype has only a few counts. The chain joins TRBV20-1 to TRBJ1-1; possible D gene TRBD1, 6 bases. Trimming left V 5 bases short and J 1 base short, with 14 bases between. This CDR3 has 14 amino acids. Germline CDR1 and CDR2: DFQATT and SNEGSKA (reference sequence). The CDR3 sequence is CSAPNRRGNTEAFF. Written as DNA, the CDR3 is TGCAGTGCTCCCAATCGCAGGGGGAACACTGAAGCTTTCTTT.

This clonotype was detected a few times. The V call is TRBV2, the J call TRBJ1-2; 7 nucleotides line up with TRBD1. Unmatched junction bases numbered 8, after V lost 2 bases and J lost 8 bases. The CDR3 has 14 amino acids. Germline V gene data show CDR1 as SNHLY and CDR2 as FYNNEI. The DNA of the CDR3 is TGTGCCAGCAGTGAATGGGACAGTCCCTCGGGCTACACCTTC. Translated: CASSEWDSPSGYTF.

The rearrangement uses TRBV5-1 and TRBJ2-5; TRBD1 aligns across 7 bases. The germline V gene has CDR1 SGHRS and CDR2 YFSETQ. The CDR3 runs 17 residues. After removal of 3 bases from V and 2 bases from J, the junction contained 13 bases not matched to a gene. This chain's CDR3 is CASSSPGQRDGQETQYF. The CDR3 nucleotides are TGCGCCAGCAGCTCCCCGGGACAGCGTGATGGACAAGAGACCCAGTACTTC. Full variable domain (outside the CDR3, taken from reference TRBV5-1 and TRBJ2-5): KAGVTQTPRYLIKTRGQQVTLSCSPISGHRSVSWYQQTPGQGLQFLFEYFSETQRNKGNFPGRFSGRQFSNSRSEMNVSTLELGDSALYLCASSSPGQRDGQETQYFGPGTRLLVL.